Listed here is a single T cell receptor beta chain. These data originate in a study of blood T cell repertoires in COVID-19. Overall study context: Researchers got acute and convalescent COVID-19 samples from the United States, Italy and Spain. The analysed material was cDNA or gDNA that came from T cells, B-cell-depleted T cells, or PBMCs.

CDR3 length: 15 residues. Trimming cost V 5 bases and J 1 base; bases outside gene matches: 6. Germline assignment: CDR1 SNHLY and CDR2 FYNNEI. Per the study methods: Amplifying reference gene primers gave estimates of nucleated cell counts. Libraries were prepared by immunoSEQ multiplex PCR; TCRdb keeps only in-frame clonotypes and omits some of them. That table furnishes V, J and clone size, whereas the DNA furnished D and trimming. The sample has about 250,000 clones, about 85% seen once. Those designated as exposed participants met a COVID-19 case within 2 weeks before study entry. This clonotype originated in a woman aged 50 to 65 who had been exposed to COVID-19. The sequencing input was PBMCs or T cells enriched from blood (not recorded which). The rearrangement joins TRBV2 to TRBJ2-7, with TRBD1 matching over 9 bases. CDR3 in amino acids: CASSPKQGASYEQYF. The CDR3 nucleotides are TGTGCCAGCAGTCCGAAACAGGGGGCGTCCTACGAGCAGTACTTC.